Below, one T cell receptor beta chain is given with its context. The antigen this receptor binds is unknown. Base-call qualities are not available, and no considerably larger clone is one nucleotide away. This sample was sequenced with an Illumina NovaSeq 6000. cDNA libraries for TCRalpha and TCRbeta were prepared by 5'RACE using constant-segment primers, with sample barcodes and unique molecular identifiers added. Trizol reagent was used to extract RNA from every sample. The libraries were amplified in two PCR steps, and the second step added a second sample barcode and Illumina TruSeq adapters. Sequencing of the libraries was done on an Illumina NovaSeq, producing 2 x 150 bp paired-end reads. The paper's data handling went like this. With migec v1.2.7, reads were demultiplexed and then collapsed into UMI-guided consensus sequences. With mixcr v2.1.11, UMI consensuses were aligned to TRA and TRB V and J templates and assembled into clonotypes. Clonotypes were classified as expanded or contracted when called significant by both edgeR and NoisET, with noise models trained on biological replicates. For edgeR calls, a false discovery rate-adjusted p below 0.01 and a log2 fold-change threshold of 1 were applied. PCA with hierarchical clustering of max-normalized trajectories of the 1000 most abundant clonotypes was used as exploratory dynamics analysis. Separately sequenced CD4+ and CD8+ repertoires were used to assign a CD4 or CD8 phenotype to each responding clone. TCRdb trimmed the raw reads at Q25, called clones with MiXCR and kept productive beta chains. Rows matching on CDR3 protein sequence are summarized as one entry with the most common DNA and genes. The V and J calls and clone size come from TCRdb's table, not from the authors' own analysis. Within this sample are some 440,000 distinct CDR3 sequences, with around a quarter of them counted one time only. About an eighth of the sample goes to the ten largest clones.

The sample is drawn from a study of T-cell memory formation after mild COVID-19 (dated by TCRdb to the early 2020s). For the study in its entirety: TCR sequence clusters from the two donors were largely donor specific. Two young, previously healthy adult volunteers made up the cohort, one male and one female. T-cell clones expanding and contracting after mild COVID-19 in two donors were tracked by longitudinal TCRalpha and TCRbeta repertoire sequencing.

Ficoll-Paque density gradient centrifugation was the method used to isolate PBMCs. The germline V and J ends show losses of 8 bases and 2 bases respectively, and no gene match explains 6 bases of the junction. The CDR3 contains 15 residues, cysteine and phenylalanine counted. The only DNA kept is the CDR3, 45 bases in frame from the first base. CDR1 MGHRA and CDR2 YSYEKL were looked up in the germline V gene. Findings and caveats that apply to the study as a whole: Some responding clones were detected in pre-infection memory, which suggested that pre-existing cross-reactive memory T cells had joined the SARS-CoV-2 response. SARS-CoV-2 specificity of the second-wave clones peaking on day 37 was not confirmed. Only a couple of mild cases were covered by the study, and larger cohorts that include severe cases with pre-infection samples were considered necessary. Clones that contracted from day 15 to 85 showed balanced CD4/CD8 phenotypes, whereas a second wave of clones that expanded from day 15 to 37 leaned towards CD4+. Contracting CD4+ clones were found mainly in CM and EM memory subsets, while CD8+ clones were enriched in EMRA.

This receptor was taken from an adult woman who had mild COVID-19 (a few samples of this study predate the infection). The sample titles of this study are shuffled in the database, so cell type and time point are left out; the donor was told from shared clones. Sequencing was carried out using PBMCs or a T cell subset sorted from them (not recorded which). The rearranged segments are TRBV4-1 and TRBJ1-6; the central 7 bases match TRBD1. The CDR3 reads CASQQTGAYNSPLHF. The sequence in DNA is TGCGCCAGCCAGCAAACAGGGGCCTATAATTCACCCCTCCACTTT.